A single sample is the source of the 9 T cell receptor beta chains below, sequenced in a study of breast tumors, draining lymph nodes, adjacent tissues. Breast cancer patients provided tissue from their axillary draining lymph nodes. TCRdb independently ran MiXCR on the multiplex PCR reads; one entry per CDR3 protein. The sample yields more than 200,000 distinct CDR3 sequences, approximately 31% seen once. The sample was axillary lymph node tissue. These receptor sequences come from a female donor with breast cancer. Some clones in this sample may be carry-over from other donors' samples.

The chain carries TRBV2 and TRBJ1-4; D is uncertain. The CDR3 sequence is 13 residues long. The V gene's germline CDR1 is SNHLY and CDR2 FYNNEI. V lost 8 bases and J 6 bases, leaving 13 bases between the germline ends. DNA of the CDR3: TGTGCCAGCGCGTTCGGCGGGGATGAAAAACTGTTTTTT. Its translation: CASAFGGDEKLFF.

This clonotype was observed many times. This chain joins TRBV12-3 or TRBV12-4 and TRBJ2-3; 7 nucleotides agree with TRBD2. The CDR3 totals 14 residues. Trimming took 7 bases from V and 0 from J; bases not matched to a gene: 4. For the CDR3, the DNA is TGTGCCAGCAAAATTAGCGGGAGCACAGATACGCAGTATTTT. Amino acids: CASKISGSTDTQYF.

This clonotype has a count of ten or more. The genes are TRBV10-3 and TRBJ2-3; the D is unclear. V was trimmed by 0 bases and J by 2 bases, leaving 0 bases between them. Germline V CDR1 and CDR2: ENHRY, SYGVKD. The CDR3 runs 12 residues. CDR3 coding DNA: TGTGCCATCAGTGAGTCCACAGATACGCAGTATTTT. Translated, it gives CAISESTDTQYF.

CDR3 loop: CASSPITTAGKGRGVAKNIQYF. The CDR3 DNA sequence: TGTGCCAGCAGCCCAATAACCACGGCGGGAAAGGGGCGTGGGGTGGCCAAAAACATTCAGTACTTC. This rearrangement joins TRBV4-2 to TRBJ2-4, with D possibly being TRBD2 (6 bases). The CDR3 runs to 22 residues. Per germline, CDR1 LGHNA and CDR2 YNFKEQ. With 4 bases removed from V and 1 base from J, the gap between germline ends came to 32 bases.

This chain joins TRBV27 and TRBJ2-3; 10 nucleotides match TRBD2. With V trimmed by 6 bases and J by 6 bases, 12 bases remained unmatched. Looked up from germline, CDR1 is MNHEY and CDR2 is SMNVEV (reference sequence). The CDR3 sequence is 16 residues long. CDR3 coding DNA: TGTGCCAGCAGATCCGGACTAGCGGCCCAAAGGGATACGCAGTATTTT. This sequence encodes CASRSGLAAQRDTQYF.

This clonotype was seen ten or more times. The chain couples TRBV6-5 to TRBJ2-5; D is possibly TRBD2 (6 bases). V was pared by 10 bases and J by 2 bases, with 14 bases between. The CDR3 runs 13 residues. Germline CDR1 and CDR2: MNHEY and SVGAGI. Written as DNA, the CDR3 is TGTGCCATAGGGACTTTAACTCAAGAGACCCAGTACTTC. This translates into CAIGTLTQETQYF.

In this sample, this clonotype turned up many times. The V gene is TRBV30, the J gene TRBJ2-3; no firm D call. The length of the CDR3 is 14 residues. Germline V gene data show CDR1 as GTSNPN and CDR2 as SVGIG (reference sequence). V was clipped by 1 base and J by 5 bases, with 13 bases between them. In DNA form, the CDR3 reads TGTGCCTGGAGTGACGGCGGCTACCGAGATACGCAGTATTTT. Translated, it gives CAWSDGGYRDTQYF.

This clonotype has a count of ten or more. The gene calls are TRBV5-1 and TRBJ2-7; D tentatively fits TRBD1 or TRBD2 (5 bases each). Germline V gene sequence: CDR1 SGHRS, CDR2 YFSETQ. V lost 6 bases, J lost 7 bases, and 20 bases lay in between. The CDR3 extends over 14 amino acids. Here the CDR3 DNA reads TGCGCCAGCACGAGGGCAGGCAATAAGGGGGAGCAGTACTTC. Translating gives CASTRAGNKGEQYF.

This clonotype was recorded many times. The chain joins TRBV5-1 to TRBJ2-3, with 7 bases that match TRBD2. The CDR3 consists of 14 residues. V gave up 0 bases and J gave up 6 bases; unmatched junction bases: 4. Germline CDR1 and CDR2: SGHRS and YFSETQ. CDR3 region: CASSLAVAGDTQYF. Written as DNA, the CDR3 is TGCGCCAGCAGCTTGGCCGTAGCGGGCGATACGCAGTATTTT.